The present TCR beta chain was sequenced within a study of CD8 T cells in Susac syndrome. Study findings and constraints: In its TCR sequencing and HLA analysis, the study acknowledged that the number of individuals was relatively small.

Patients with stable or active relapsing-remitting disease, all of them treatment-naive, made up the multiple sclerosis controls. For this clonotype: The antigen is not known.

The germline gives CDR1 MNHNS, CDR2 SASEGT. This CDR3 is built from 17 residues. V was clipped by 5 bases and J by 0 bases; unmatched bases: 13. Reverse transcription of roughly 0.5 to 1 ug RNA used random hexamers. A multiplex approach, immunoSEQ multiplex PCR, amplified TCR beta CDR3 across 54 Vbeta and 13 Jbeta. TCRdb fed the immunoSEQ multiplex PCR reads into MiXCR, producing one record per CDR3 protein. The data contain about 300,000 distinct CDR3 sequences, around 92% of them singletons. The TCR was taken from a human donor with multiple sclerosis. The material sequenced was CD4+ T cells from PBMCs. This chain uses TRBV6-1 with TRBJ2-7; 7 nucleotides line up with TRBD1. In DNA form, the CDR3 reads TGTGCCAGCAGTCATAGACAGGGCACCTTTTCCTCCTACGAGCAGTACTTC. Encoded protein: CASSHRQGTFSSYEQYF.